This entry features one TCR beta chain sequence. Its antigen is currently unknown. Time point reported: 20-29 weeks after completion of therapy. This table comes from immunoSEQ multiplex PCR, and its TCRdb copy is limited to in-frame clones, with some not included. The data show roughly 15,000 clones, about 85% seen once. These data originate in a study of T cell therapy after organ transplantation. Background on the study: Across 2 to 6 intravenous infusions, patients got a median of 1.92 x 10^8 CMV-specific T cells. Study results and caveats: In nonresponders, reduced coverage from low CD8+ yield may limit detected expansions.

In germline, CDR1 is LNHDA, CDR2 SQIVND (reference sequence). V gave up 11 bases and J gave up 8 bases, with 15 bases separating them. The CDR3 totals 11 residues. The sequences come from CD8+ T cells from blood, collected after autologous CMV-specific T cell therapy. The chain combines TRBV19 with TRBJ1-2; D is perhaps TRBD1 (5 bases). The receptor's source is a human patient who had received a solid organ transplant and had CMV disease. Part of the T cells may come from the graft donor. Here the CDR3 reads CAVDSGVGYTF. Written as DNA, the CDR3 is TGTGCCGTAGACAGCGGGGTCGGCTACACCTTC.